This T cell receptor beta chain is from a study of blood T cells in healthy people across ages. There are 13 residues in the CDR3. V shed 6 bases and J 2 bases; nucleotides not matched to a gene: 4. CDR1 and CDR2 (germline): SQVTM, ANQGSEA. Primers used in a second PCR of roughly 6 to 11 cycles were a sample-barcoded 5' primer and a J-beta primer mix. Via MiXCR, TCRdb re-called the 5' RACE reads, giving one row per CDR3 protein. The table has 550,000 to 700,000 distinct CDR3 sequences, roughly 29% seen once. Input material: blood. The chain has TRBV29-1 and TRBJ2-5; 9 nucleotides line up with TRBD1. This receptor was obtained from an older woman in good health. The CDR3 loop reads CSVQGAVQETQYF. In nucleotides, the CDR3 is TGCAGCGTACAGGGGGCTGTTCAAGAGACCCAGTACTTC.